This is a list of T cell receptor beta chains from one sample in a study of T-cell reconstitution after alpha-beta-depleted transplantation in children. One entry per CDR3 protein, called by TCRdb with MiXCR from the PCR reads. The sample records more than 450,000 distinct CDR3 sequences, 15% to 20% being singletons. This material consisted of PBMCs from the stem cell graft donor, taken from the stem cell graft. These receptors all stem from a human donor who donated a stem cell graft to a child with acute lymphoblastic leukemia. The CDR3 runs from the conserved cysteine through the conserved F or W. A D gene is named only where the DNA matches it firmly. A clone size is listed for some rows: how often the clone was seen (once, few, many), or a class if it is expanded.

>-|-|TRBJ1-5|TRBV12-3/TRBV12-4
TGTGCCAGCCAAGGTGGGGACCGGGGCAATCAGCCCCAGCATTTT
CASQGGDRGNQPQHF
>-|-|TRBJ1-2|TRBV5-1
TGCGCCAGCAGCGGACAGAACTTAAAGGATGGCTACACCTTC
CASSGQNLKDGYTF
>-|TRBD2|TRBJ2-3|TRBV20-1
TGCAGTGCTAGACAACTGGGGGGACTATGGTCTGATACGCAGTATTTT
CSARQLGGLWSDTQYF
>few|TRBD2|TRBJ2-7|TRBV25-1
TGTGCCAGCAGTGGCGCTAGCGGGGGCTCCTACGAGCAGTACTTC
CASSGASGGSYEQYF
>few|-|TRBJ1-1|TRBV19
TGTGCCAGTAGTATATTGGGGGGAAGGACTGAAGCTTTCTTT
CASSILGGRTEAFF
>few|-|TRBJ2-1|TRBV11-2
TGTGCCAGCAGCTTAGTCCCGCGGGGAACGGACAATGAGCAGTTCTTC
CASSLVPRGTDNEQFF
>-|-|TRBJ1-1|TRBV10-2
TGCGCCAGCAGTGAGTCGGGAGGAACGAGAGCTTTCTTT
CASSESGGTRAFF
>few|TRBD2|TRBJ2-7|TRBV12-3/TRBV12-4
TGTGCCAGCAGTCCTGTCGGGTACAGCGGGAGAGGATCCTACGAGCAGTACTTC
CASSPVGYSGRGSYEQYF
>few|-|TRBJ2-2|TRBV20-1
TGCAGTGCTAGAGATCACTGGGAGAACACCGGGGAGCTGTTTTTT
CSARDHWENTGELFF
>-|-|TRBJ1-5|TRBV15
TGTGCCACCAGCGCGCGGGGGGTAGGAATTAGCAATCAGCCCCAGCATTTT
CATSARGVGISNQPQHF
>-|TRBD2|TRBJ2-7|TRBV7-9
TGTGCCAGCAGCTTAGGACTAGCGGGAGGACAATCCTACGAGCAGTACTTC
CASSLGLAGGQSYEQYF
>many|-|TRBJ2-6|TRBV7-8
TGTGCCAGCAGAACCTCTGGGGCCAACGTCCTGACTTTC
CASRTSGANVLTF
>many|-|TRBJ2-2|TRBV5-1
TGCGCCAGCAGCTTGGCTCCGAACACCGGGGAGCTGTTTTTT
CASSLAPNTGELFF
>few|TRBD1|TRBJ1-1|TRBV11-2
TGTGCCAGCAGCCGTCACCGGGACAGCAACACTGAAGCTTTCTTT
CASSRHRDSNTEAFF
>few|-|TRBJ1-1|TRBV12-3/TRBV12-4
TGTGCCAGCAGAAAGGGATTCTGGGCTTTCTTT
CASRKGFWAFF
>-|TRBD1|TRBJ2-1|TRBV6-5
TGTGCCAGCAGTTACTCTCAACAGGGGGCGAAAGGCTATGAGCAGTTCTTC
CASSYSQQGAKGYEQFF
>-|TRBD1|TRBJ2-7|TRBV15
TGTGCCACCAGCGGCCCGGACAGGGCGTCCTACGAGCAGTACTTC
CATSGPDRASYEQYF
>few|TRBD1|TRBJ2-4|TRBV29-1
TGCAGCGTTGACGGACAGGGGAACATTCAGTACTTC
CSVDGQGNIQYF
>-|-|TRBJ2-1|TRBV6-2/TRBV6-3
TGTGCCAGCAGTCCACCGGACGGATGGAATGAGCAGTTCTTC
CASSPPDGWNEQFF
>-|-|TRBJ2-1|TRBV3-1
TGTGCCAGCAGCCAAACCGCCCTTGGCTCAATCAGGGATGAGCAGTTCTTC
CASSQTALGSIRDEQFF
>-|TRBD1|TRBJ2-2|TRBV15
TGTGCCACCAGCGTACGGACAGGGCCGAACACCGGGGAGCTGTTTTTT
CATSVRTGPNTGELFF
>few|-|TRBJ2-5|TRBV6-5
TGTGCCAGCAGTTACACCGGTAGATACCAAGAGACCCAGTACTTC
CASSYTGRYQETQYF
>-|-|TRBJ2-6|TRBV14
TGTGCCAGCAGCCAAGTGCGGTGGGTTCGGGGCCCTGGGGCCAACGTCCTGACTTTC
CASSQVRWVRGPGANVLTF
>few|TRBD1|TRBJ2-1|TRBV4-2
TGTGCCAGCAGCCTGTCGGGACAGGAGATATGGGATGAGCAGTTCTTC
CASSLSGQEIWDEQFF
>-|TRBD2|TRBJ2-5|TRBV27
TGTGCCAGCAGTTCGACCACCGGACTAGCGGGAGAGCTTTTC
CASSSTTGLAGELF
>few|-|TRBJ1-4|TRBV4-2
TGTGCCAGCAGCCATGGGGGGCGTTCGGTTAATGAAAAACTGTTTTTT
CASSHGGRSVNEKLFF
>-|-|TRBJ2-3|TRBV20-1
TGCAGTGCTAGAGATCGGGCGGAGAGCACAGATACGCAGTATTTT
CSARDRAESTDTQYF
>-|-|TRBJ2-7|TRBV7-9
TGTGCCAGCAGCCAATTGGACGGGGCCTACGAGCAGTACTTC
CASSQLDGAYEQYF
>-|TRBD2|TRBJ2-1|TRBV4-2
TGTGCCAGCAGCCAAGATCAGGGCCTAGCGGTCTACAATGAGCAGTTCTTC
CASSQDQGLAVYNEQFF
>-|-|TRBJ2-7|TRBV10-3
TGTGCCATCAGCCGGACACGCAAATTCTACGAGCAGTACTTC
CAISRTRKFYEQYF